This T cell receptor (beta chain) originates from a study of cytomegalovirus exposure and HLA in healthy donors. For this clone: Its antigen is unidentified.

Study-wide results and caveats: Judged likely to be a sequencing artifact was a cluster of highly shared sequence variants. In vitro experiments confirmed that a few CMV-associated chains were specific for CMV antigens.

Healthy individuals who donated bone marrow served as the donors. In the PCR, 60 Vbeta and 13 Jbeta primers were used. Using immunoSEQ multiplex PCR, the repertoire was profiled, and TCRdb retains in-frame clones only, with some absent. Of approximately 100,000 clones in the sample, under 90% are singletons; the top ten hold 2.2%. This clonotype was obtained from a woman in her thirties in good health and CMV-seronegative. The sample taken for sequencing was PBMCs.

CDR3 amino acids: CASSAQPGQPQETQYF. The CDR3, as DNA: TGTGCCAGTAGTGCGCAACCGGGACAGCCTCAAGAGACCCAGTACTTC. This rearrangement joins TRBV19 to TRBJ2-5; 7 bases agree with TRBD1. In germline, CDR1 is LNHDA, CDR2 SQIVND (reference sequence). The CDR3 consists of 16 residues. Trimming at V came to 5 bases and at J to 2 bases, leaving 11 bases not matched to a gene.